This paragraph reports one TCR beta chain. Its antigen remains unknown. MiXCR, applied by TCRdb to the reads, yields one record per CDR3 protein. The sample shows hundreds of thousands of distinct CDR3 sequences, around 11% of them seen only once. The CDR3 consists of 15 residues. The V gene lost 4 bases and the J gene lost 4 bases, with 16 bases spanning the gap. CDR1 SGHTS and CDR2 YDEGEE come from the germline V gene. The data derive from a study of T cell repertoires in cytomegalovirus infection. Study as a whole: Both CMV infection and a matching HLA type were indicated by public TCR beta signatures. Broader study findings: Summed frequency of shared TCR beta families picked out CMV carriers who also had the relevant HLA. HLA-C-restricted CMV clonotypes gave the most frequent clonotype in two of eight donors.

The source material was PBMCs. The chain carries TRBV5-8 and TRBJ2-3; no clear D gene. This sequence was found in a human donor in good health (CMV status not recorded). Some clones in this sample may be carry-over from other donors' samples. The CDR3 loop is CASSPGMGKADTQYF. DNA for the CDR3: TGTGCCAGCAGCCCAGGAATGGGGAAGGCAGATACGCAGTATTTT.